This is a list of T cell receptor beta chains from one sample in a study of blood T cell repertoires in COVID-19. Clones were sequenced by immunoSEQ multiplex PCR, and TCRdb holds only the in-frame ones, with some missing. The sample records roughly 90,000 clones, roughly 87% being singletons. The sample comprised peripheral blood. The receptors shown here come from a woman older than 75 with active COVID-19. CDR3s include the opening cysteine and the closing phenylalanine or tryptophan. The order of the fields is clone size, J gene, V gene, D gene, CDR3 DNA, CDR3 protein. The D gene is left open where the match is weak. Clone size, where shown, is once, few, many, or a class for clones that have expanded.

abundance: NA; j_gene: TRBJ2-7; v_gene: TRBV4-3; d_gene: NA; CDR3nt: TGCGCCAGCAGCCTAGGGGTCGGCCAGTTCGAGCAGTACTTC; CDR3aa: CASSLGVGQFEQYF
abundance: NA; j_gene: TRBJ2-5; v_gene: TRBV19; d_gene: TRBD1; CDR3nt: TGTGCCAGTAGTATACCCCAGACAGGGCTGGGGGAGACCCAGTACTTC; CDR3aa: CASSIPQTGLGETQYF
abundance: NA; j_gene: TRBJ2-3; v_gene: TRBV5-1; d_gene: TRBD1; CDR3nt: TGCGCCAGCAGCCCGGGACAGGGGGCGGATACGCAGTATTTT; CDR3aa: CASSPGQGADTQYF
abundance: NA; j_gene: TRBJ2-3; v_gene: TRBV19; d_gene: TRBD2; CDR3nt: TGTGCCAGTAGTTTCGCGACTAGCGGGAGTGCAGATACGCAGTATTTT; CDR3aa: CASSFATSGSADTQYF
abundance: NA; j_gene: TRBJ1-5; v_gene: TRBV30; d_gene: TRBD1; CDR3nt: TGTGCCTGGAGTTTACAGGGGGATCAGCCCCAGCATTTT; CDR3aa: CAWSLQGDQPQHF
abundance: NA; j_gene: TRBJ2-7; v_gene: TRBV3-1/TRBV3-2; d_gene: NA; CDR3nt: TGTGCCAGCAGCTCCCTTGACTGGCCCTACGAGCAGTACTTC; CDR3aa: CASSSLDWPYEQYF
abundance: NA; j_gene: TRBJ2-1; v_gene: TRBV11-2; d_gene: NA; CDR3nt: TGTGCCAGCAGCTTAACTACTAGCTCTATCAATGAGCAGTTCTTC; CDR3aa: CASSLTTSSINEQFF
abundance: NA; j_gene: TRBJ1-4; v_gene: TRBV15; d_gene: NA; CDR3nt: TGTGCCACCAGCAGAGAATGGCGGACAACTAATGAAAAACTGTTTTTT; CDR3aa: CATSREWRTTNEKLFF
abundance: NA; j_gene: TRBJ2-5; v_gene: TRBV7-9; d_gene: NA; CDR3nt: TGTGCCAGCAGCATATCAGGGACTCCCTATGTGGAGACCCAGTACTTC; CDR3aa: CASSISGTPYVETQYF
abundance: NA; j_gene: TRBJ2-1; v_gene: TRBV18; d_gene: NA; CDR3nt: TGTGCCAGCTCACCTCCTTCCCAGGGGGGTAAGAATGAGCAGTTCTTC; CDR3aa: CASSPPSQGGKNEQFF
abundance: NA; j_gene: TRBJ1-3; v_gene: TRBV29-1; d_gene: TRBD1; CDR3nt: TGCAGCGTTAGAGATAACAGGGGATCTGGAAACACCATATATTTT; CDR3aa: CSVRDNRGSGNTIYF
abundance: NA; j_gene: TRBJ2-3; v_gene: TRBV7-6; d_gene: NA; CDR3nt: TGTGCCAGCAGCTTAGTCCCCCCCCGGCAGGGCAGCACAGATACGCAGTATTTT; CDR3aa: CASSLVPPRQGSTDTQYF
abundance: NA; j_gene: TRBJ2-3; v_gene: TRBV6-2/TRBV6-3; d_gene: TRBD2; CDR3nt: TGTGCCAGCAGTTACGGGACTAGCGGGAGGGCTAGCACAGATACGCAGTATTTT; CDR3aa: CASSYGTSGRASTDTQYF
abundance: once; j_gene: TRBJ2-1; v_gene: TRBV15; d_gene: NA; CDR3nt: TGTGCCACCAGCAGAGAGGGTACGGGAGTCAATCCCAATGAGCAGTTCTTC; CDR3aa: CATSREGTGVNPNEQFF
abundance: NA; j_gene: TRBJ2-1; v_gene: TRBV6-6; d_gene: NA; CDR3nt: TGTGCCAGCAGCTTGGACGGGACTGACAATGAGCAGTTCTTC; CDR3aa: CASSLDGTDNEQFF
abundance: NA; j_gene: TRBJ1-1; v_gene: TRBV19; d_gene: NA; CDR3nt: TGTGCCAGTAGACGACAAGGGAACACTGAAGCTTTCTTT; CDR3aa: CASRRQGNTEAFF
abundance: NA; j_gene: TRBJ2-3; v_gene: TRBV5-1; d_gene: TRBD2; CDR3nt: TGCGCCAGCAGCATGACTAGCGGCACAGATACGCAGTATTTT; CDR3aa: CASSMTSGTDTQYF
abundance: NA; j_gene: TRBJ2-2; v_gene: TRBV5-1; d_gene: TRBD2; CDR3nt: TGCGCCAGCAGCGCCCGGACTAGCGGGAACGATTGGGTCAAACCCGGGGAGCTGTTTTTT; CDR3aa: CASSARTSGNDWVKPGELFF
abundance: NA; j_gene: TRBJ2-1; v_gene: TRBV7-3; d_gene: NA; CDR3nt: TGTGCCAGCAGCCCTCGACTCCAGTCCTACAATGAGCAGTTCTTC; CDR3aa: CASSPRLQSYNEQFF
abundance: NA; j_gene: TRBJ2-7; v_gene: TRBV9; d_gene: NA; CDR3nt: TGTGCCAGCAGCGTCTTCCCGGGGGGCCTCTACGAGCAGTACTTC; CDR3aa: CASSVFPGGLYEQYF
abundance: NA; j_gene: TRBJ2-1; v_gene: TRBV5-4; d_gene: TRBD2; CDR3nt: TGTGCCAGCAGCTCCGGGACCGGGAGGTTAGTGGATAATGAGCAGTTCTTC; CDR3aa: CASSSGTGRLVDNEQFF
abundance: NA; j_gene: TRBJ2-7; v_gene: TRBV19; d_gene: TRBD2; CDR3nt: TGTGCCAGTAGTGGGGGTCTAGCGGCCTACGAGCAGTACTTC; CDR3aa: CASSGGLAAYEQYF
abundance: NA; j_gene: TRBJ2-1; v_gene: TRBV6-5; d_gene: TRBD2; CDR3nt: TGTGCCAGCAGTTACGCCGGGACTAGCGTCAATGAGCAGTTCTTC; CDR3aa: CASSYAGTSVNEQFF
abundance: NA; j_gene: TRBJ2-3; v_gene: TRBV28; d_gene: NA; CDR3nt: TGTGCCAGCAGTTCGCCCCAGGGTATCGATACGCAGTATTTT; CDR3aa: CASSSPQGIDTQYF
abundance: NA; j_gene: TRBJ2-3; v_gene: TRBV5-1; d_gene: TRBD2; CDR3nt: TGCGCCAGCAGCCTATGGACTAGGCGAGATACGCAGTATTTT; CDR3aa: CASSLWTRRDTQYF
abundance: NA; j_gene: TRBJ1-5; v_gene: TRBV5-4; d_gene: NA; CDR3nt: TGTGCCAGCAGCTTGCTACCCGTGGATCAGCCCCAGCATTTT; CDR3aa: CASSLLPVDQPQHF
abundance: NA; j_gene: TRBJ2-5; v_gene: TRBV7-2; d_gene: NA; CDR3nt: TGTGCCAGCAGCTTATTCACGGTGAGACAAGAGACCCAGTACTTC; CDR3aa: CASSLFTVRQETQYF
abundance: NA; j_gene: TRBJ2-7; v_gene: TRBV28; d_gene: NA; CDR3nt: TGTGCCAGCAGGCCAGGCGTCTCCTACGAGCAGTACTTC; CDR3aa: CASRPGVSYEQYF
abundance: NA; j_gene: TRBJ2-5; v_gene: TRBV18; d_gene: TRBD2; CDR3nt: TGTGCCAGCTCACCGGACCTAGCGGGAGGAGAGACCCAGTACTTC; CDR3aa: CASSPDLAGGETQYF
abundance: once; j_gene: TRBJ1-1; v_gene: TRBV25-1; d_gene: NA; CDR3nt: TGTGCCAGCAGTGACCCCGGGGGAGGCACTGAAGCTTTCTTT; CDR3aa: CASSDPGGGTEAFF
abundance: NA; j_gene: TRBJ1-2; v_gene: TRBV6-2/TRBV6-3; d_gene: TRBD1; CDR3nt: TGTGCCAGCAGTTACATGCAGGGGGCCAGTGGCTACACCTTC; CDR3aa: CASSYMQGASGYTF
abundance: NA; j_gene: TRBJ2-7; v_gene: TRBV7-2; d_gene: NA; CDR3nt: TGTGCCAGCAGCGGGCCTTCCTACGAGCAGTACTTC; CDR3aa: CASSGPSYEQYF
abundance: NA; j_gene: TRBJ1-5; v_gene: TRBV5-6; d_gene: NA; CDR3nt: TGTGCCAGCAGCTTGTACTTTAGCAATCAGCCCCAGCATTTT; CDR3aa: CASSLYFSNQPQHF
abundance: NA; j_gene: TRBJ2-3; v_gene: TRBV27; d_gene: TRBD1; CDR3nt: TGTGCCAGCAGTCCCCAGACAGGGGGCACAGATACGCAGTATTTT; CDR3aa: CASSPQTGGTDTQYF
abundance: NA; j_gene: TRBJ1-5; v_gene: TRBV18; d_gene: NA; CDR3nt: TGTGCCAGCTCTCCCGACTGGGGCAATCAGCCCCAGCATTTT; CDR3aa: CASSPDWGNQPQHF
abundance: NA; j_gene: TRBJ2-5; v_gene: TRBV5-6; d_gene: NA; CDR3nt: TGTGCCAGCAGCTCCTTAGGTGGGCCTCAAGAGACCCAGTACTTC; CDR3aa: CASSSLGGPQETQYF
abundance: NA; j_gene: TRBJ2-2; v_gene: TRBV4-2; d_gene: TRBD2; CDR3nt: TGTGCCAGCAAGGGACTAGCGGGAGGAGACACCGGGGAGCTGTTTTTT; CDR3aa: CASKGLAGGDTGELFF
abundance: NA; j_gene: TRBJ2-1; v_gene: TRBV9; d_gene: TRBD2; CDR3nt: TGTGCCAGCAGCGTTGGGACTAGACACAATGAGCAGTTCTTC; CDR3aa: CASSVGTRHNEQFF
abundance: NA; j_gene: TRBJ2-1; v_gene: TRBV9; d_gene: TRBD2; CDR3nt: TGTGCCAGCAGCCCTGGACTAGCGGGAGGATACTACAATGAGCAGTTCTTC; CDR3aa: CASSPGLAGGYYNEQFF
abundance: NA; j_gene: TRBJ2-3; v_gene: TRBV7-9; d_gene: NA; CDR3nt: TGTGCCATTCCGCTGGCTAGCACAGATACGCAGTATTTT; CDR3aa: CAIPLASTDTQYF
abundance: NA; j_gene: TRBJ2-2; v_gene: TRBV6-2/TRBV6-3; d_gene: TRBD1; CDR3nt: TGTGCCAGCAGTGACAGGGCAACCGGGGAGCTGTTTTTT; CDR3aa: CASSDRATGELFF
abundance: NA; j_gene: TRBJ1-6; v_gene: TRBV7-9; d_gene: NA; CDR3nt: TGTGCCAGCAGCTTTGTGGGGAGCCATTCACCCCTCCACTTT; CDR3aa: CASSFVGSHSPLHF
abundance: NA; j_gene: TRBJ2-5; v_gene: TRBV11-2; d_gene: TRBD1; CDR3nt: TGTGCCAGCAGCCAACAGGGGGCTAGGTGGGAGACCCAGTACTTC; CDR3aa: CASSQQGARWETQYF
abundance: NA; j_gene: TRBJ2-5; v_gene: TRBV18; d_gene: TRBD1; CDR3nt: TGTGCCAGCTCACCACCCCGGACAGGGGGGGAGACCCAGTACTTC; CDR3aa: CASSPPRTGGETQYF
abundance: NA; j_gene: TRBJ2-7; v_gene: TRBV6-5; d_gene: TRBD2; CDR3nt: TGTGCCAGCAGTTACCCATTAGCGGGAGAAACCTACGAGCAGTACTTC; CDR3aa: CASSYPLAGETYEQYF